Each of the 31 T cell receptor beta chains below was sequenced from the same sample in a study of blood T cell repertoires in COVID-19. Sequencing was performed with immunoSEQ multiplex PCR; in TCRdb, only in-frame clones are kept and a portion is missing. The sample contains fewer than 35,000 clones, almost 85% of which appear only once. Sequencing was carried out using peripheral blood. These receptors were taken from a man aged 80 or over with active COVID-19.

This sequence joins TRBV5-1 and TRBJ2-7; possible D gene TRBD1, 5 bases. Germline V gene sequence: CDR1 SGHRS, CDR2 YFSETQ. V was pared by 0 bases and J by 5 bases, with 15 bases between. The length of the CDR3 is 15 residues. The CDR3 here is CASSLEGPPMNEQYF. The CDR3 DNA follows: TGCGCCAGCAGCTTGGAGGGGCCGCCAATGAACGAGCAGTACTTC.

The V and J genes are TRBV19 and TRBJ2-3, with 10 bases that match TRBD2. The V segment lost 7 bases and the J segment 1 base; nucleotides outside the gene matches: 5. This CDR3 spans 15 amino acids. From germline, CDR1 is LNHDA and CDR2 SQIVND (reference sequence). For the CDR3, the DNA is TGTGCCAGTACGCTCACTAGCGGGGGCACAGATACGCAGTATTTT. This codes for CASTLTSGGTDTQYF.

The CDR3 loop is CASSPGAGDSNQPQHF. CDR3 coding DNA: TGTGCCAGCAGCCCGGGTGCGGGGGATAGCAATCAGCCCCAGCATTTT. The chain is built from TRBV3-1 (or the pseudogene TRBV3-2) and TRBJ1-5; a weak D match, TRBD1 (5 bases). V lost 4 bases and J 0 bases, leaving 13 bases between the germline ends. Germline CDR1 reads LGHDT; CDR2 reads YNNKEL (reference sequence). This CDR3 contains 16 residues.

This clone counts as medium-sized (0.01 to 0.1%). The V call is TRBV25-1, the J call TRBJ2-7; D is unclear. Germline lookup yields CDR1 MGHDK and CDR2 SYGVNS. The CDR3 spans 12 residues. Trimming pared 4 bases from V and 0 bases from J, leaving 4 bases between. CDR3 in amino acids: CASSGNSYEQYF. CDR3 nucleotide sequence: TGTGCCAGCAGTGGTAACTCCTACGAGCAGTACTTC.

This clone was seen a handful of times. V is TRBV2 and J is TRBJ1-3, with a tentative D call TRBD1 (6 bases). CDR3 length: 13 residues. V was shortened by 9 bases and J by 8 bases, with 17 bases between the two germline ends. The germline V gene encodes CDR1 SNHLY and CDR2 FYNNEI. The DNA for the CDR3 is TGTGCCAGACAGGGAATCGTCAGACACACCATATATTTT. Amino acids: CARQGIVRHTIYF.

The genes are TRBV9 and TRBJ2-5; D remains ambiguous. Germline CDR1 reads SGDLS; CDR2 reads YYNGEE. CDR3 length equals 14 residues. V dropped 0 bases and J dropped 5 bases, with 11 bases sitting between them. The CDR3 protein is CASSVGRERETQYF. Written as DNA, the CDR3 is TGTGCCAGCAGCGTAGGACGAGAGAGGGAGACCCAGTACTTC.

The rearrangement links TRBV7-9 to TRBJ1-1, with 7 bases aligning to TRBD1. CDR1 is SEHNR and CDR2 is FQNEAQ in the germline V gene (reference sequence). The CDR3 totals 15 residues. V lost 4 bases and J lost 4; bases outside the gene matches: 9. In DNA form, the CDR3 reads TGTGCCAGCAGCTCCTGGACAGGAAGGGGCACTGAAGCTTTCTTT. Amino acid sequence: CASSSWTGRGTEAFF.

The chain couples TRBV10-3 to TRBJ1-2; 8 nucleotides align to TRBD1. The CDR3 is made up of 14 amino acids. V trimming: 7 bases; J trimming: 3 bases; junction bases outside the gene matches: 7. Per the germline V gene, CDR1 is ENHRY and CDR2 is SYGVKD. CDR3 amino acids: CAIMTGVSDYGYTF. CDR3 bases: TGTGCCATCATGACAGGGGTTAGTGACTATGGCTACACCTTC.

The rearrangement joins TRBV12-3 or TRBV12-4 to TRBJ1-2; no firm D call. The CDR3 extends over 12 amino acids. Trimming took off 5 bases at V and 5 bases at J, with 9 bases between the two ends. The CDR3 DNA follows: TGTGCCAGCAGTGCGACTGCTTATGGCTACACCTTC. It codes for CASSATAYGYTF.

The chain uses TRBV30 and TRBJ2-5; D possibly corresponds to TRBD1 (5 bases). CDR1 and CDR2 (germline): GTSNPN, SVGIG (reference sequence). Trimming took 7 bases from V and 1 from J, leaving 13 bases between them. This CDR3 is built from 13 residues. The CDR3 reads CASTEGSQETQYF. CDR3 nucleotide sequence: TGTGCCTCGACAGAAGGCTCCCAAGAGACCCAGTACTTC.

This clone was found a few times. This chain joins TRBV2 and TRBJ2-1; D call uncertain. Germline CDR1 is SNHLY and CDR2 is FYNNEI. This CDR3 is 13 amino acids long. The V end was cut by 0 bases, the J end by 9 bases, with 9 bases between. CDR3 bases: TGTGCCAGCAGTGAAGCTGACATGGGTGAGCAGTTCTTC. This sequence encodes CASSEADMGEQFF.

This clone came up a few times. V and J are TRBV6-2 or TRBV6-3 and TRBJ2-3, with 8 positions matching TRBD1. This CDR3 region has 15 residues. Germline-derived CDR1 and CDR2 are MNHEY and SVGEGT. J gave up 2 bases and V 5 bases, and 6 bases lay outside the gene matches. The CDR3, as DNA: TGTGCCAGCAGTACCGGGACAGGCGTCACAGATACGCAGTATTTT. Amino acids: CASSTGTGVTDTQYF.

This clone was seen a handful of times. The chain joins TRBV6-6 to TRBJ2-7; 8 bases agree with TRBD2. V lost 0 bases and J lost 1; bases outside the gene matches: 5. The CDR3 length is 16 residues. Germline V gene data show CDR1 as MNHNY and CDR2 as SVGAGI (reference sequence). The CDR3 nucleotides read TGTGCCAGCAGTTACTCGCGGGCTAGCGGGTCCTACGAGCAGTACTTC. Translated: CASSYSRASGSYEQYF.

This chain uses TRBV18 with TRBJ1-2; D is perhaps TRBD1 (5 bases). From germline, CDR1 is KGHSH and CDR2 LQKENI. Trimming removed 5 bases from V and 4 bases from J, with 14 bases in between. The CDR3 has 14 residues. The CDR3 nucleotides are TGTGCCAGCTCATTTCGGGGGGATAGCTATGGCTACACCTTC. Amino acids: CASSFRGDSYGYTF.

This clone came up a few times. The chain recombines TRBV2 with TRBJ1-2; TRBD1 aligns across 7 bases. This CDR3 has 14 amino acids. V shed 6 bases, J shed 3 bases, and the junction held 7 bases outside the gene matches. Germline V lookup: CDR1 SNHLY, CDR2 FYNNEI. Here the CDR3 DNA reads TGTGCCAGCAGCGAGGACAGGACGTACTATGGCTACACCTTC. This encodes CASSEDRTYYGYTF.

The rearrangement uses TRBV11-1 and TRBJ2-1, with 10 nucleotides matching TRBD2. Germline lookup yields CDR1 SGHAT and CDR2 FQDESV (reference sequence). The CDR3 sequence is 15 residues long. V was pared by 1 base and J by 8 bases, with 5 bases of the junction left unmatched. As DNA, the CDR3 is TGTGCCAGCAGCTTAGAAGCGGGGGGGTGGTATGAGCAGTTCTTC. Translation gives CASSLEAGGWYEQFF.

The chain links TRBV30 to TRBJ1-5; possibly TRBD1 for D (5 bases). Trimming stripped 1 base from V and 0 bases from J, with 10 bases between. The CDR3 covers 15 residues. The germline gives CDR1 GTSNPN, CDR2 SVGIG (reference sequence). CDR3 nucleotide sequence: TGTGCCTGGAGTGCGGAGGGGTATAGCAATCAGCCCCAGCATTTT. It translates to CAWSAEGYSNQPQHF.

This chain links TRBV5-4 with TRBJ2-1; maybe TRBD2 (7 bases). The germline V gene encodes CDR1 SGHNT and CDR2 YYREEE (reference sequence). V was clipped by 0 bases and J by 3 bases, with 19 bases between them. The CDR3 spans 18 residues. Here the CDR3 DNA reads TGTGCCAGCAGCTTGGCCGCTGGGGGCGGGGGTCTCTACAATGAGCAGTTCTTC. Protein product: CASSLAAGGGGLYNEQFF.

This CDR3 reads CASSFSDSIQYF. In nucleotides, the CDR3 is TGTGCCAGCAGTTTTAGTGACAGCATTCAGTACTTC. The rearrangement uses TRBV28 and TRBJ2-4, with D possibly matching TRBD1 (5 bases). V was shortened by 3 bases and J by 9 bases, with 9 bases between the two germline ends. This CDR3 is built from 12 residues. Per the germline V gene, CDR1 is MDHEN and CDR2 is SYDVKM.

The CDR3 reads CASSRTPGVNEKLFF. In DNA, the CDR3 is TGTGCCAGCAGCCGCACGCCGGGGGTCAATGAAAAACTGTTTTTT. The gene calls are TRBV7-8 and TRBJ1-4; TRBD1 is a possible D gene (5 bases). In germline, CDR1 is SGHVS, CDR2 FQNEAQ. The ends were cut back, 5 bases at V and 5 bases at J, with 15 bases in the middle. CDR3 length equals 15 residues.

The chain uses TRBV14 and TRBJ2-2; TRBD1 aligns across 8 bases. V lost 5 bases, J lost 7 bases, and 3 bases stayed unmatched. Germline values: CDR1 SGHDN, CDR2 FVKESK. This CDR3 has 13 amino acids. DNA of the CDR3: TGTGCCAGCAGCAGACAGGGGTACGGGGAGCTGTTTTTT. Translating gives CASSRQGYGELFF.

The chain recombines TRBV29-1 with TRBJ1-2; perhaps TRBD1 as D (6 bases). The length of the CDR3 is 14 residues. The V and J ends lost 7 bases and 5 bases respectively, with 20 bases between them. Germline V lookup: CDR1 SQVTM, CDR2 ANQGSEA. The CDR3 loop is CSARGGGKYYGYTF. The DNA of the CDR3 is TGCAGCGCCCGAGGGGGAGGGAAGTATTATGGCTACACCTTC.

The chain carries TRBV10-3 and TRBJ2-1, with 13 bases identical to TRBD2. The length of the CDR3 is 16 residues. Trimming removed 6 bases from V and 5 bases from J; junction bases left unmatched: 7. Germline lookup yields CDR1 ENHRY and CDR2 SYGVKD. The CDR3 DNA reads TGTGCCATCAGACCACTAGCGGGGGGGCGACACAATGAGCAGTTCTTC. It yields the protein CAIRPLAGGRHNEQFF.

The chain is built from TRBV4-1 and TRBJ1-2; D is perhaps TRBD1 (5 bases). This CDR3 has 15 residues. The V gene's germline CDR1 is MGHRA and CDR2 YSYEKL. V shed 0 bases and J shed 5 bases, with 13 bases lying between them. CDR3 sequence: CASSQDAGIPYGYTF. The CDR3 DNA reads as TGCGCCAGCAGCCAAGATGCAGGGATTCCTTATGGCTACACCTTC.

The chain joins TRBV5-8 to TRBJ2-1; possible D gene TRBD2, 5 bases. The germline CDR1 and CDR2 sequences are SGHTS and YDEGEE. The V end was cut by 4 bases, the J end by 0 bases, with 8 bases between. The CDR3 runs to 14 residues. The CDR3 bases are TGTGCCAGCAGCCGGGGTAACTCCTACAATGAGCAGTTCTTC. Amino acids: CASSRGNSYNEQFF.

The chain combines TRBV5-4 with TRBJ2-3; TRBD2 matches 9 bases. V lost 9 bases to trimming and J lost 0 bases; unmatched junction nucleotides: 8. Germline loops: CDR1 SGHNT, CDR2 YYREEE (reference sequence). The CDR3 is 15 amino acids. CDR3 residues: CATCGGGVSTDTQYF. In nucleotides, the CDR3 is TGTGCCACCTGTGGCGGGGGGGTTAGCACAGATACGCAGTATTTT.

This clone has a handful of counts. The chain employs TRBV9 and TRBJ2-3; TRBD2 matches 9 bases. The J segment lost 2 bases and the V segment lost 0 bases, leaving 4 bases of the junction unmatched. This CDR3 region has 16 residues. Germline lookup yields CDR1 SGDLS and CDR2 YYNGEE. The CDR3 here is CASSVASGDTTDTQYF. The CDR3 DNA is TGTGCCAGCAGCGTAGCTAGCGGGGATACCACAGATACGCAGTATTTT.

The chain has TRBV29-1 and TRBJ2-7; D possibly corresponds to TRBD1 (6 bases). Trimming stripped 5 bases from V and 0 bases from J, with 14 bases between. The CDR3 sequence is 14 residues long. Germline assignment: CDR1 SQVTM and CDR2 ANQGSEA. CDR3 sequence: CSVKIDRSSYEQYF. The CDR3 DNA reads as TGCAGCGTTAAAATCGACAGGAGCTCCTACGAGCAGTACTTC.

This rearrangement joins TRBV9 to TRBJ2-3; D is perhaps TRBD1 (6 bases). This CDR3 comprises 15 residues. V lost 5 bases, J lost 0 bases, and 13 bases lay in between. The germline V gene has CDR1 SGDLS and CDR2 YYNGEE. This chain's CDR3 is CASRAGQISTDTQYF. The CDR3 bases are TGTGCCAGCAGAGCCGGACAGATTAGCACAGATACGCAGTATTTT.

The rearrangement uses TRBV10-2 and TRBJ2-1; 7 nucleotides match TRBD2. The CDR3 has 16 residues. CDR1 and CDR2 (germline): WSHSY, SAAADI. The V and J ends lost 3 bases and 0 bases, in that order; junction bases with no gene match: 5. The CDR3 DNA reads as TGCGCCAGCAGTGAATGGCGGGGGAGCTCCTACAATGAGCAGTTCTTC. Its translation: CASSEWRGSSYNEQFF.

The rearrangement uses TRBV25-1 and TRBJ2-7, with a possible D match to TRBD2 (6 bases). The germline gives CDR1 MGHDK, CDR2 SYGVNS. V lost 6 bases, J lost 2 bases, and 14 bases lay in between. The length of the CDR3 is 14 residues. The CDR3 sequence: CASSHGGTTYEQYF. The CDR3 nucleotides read TGTGCCAGCAGCCACGGGGGAACAACCTACGAGCAGTACTTC.